This entry describes one T cell receptor (beta chain). The use of a sample-barcoded 5' primer and a J-beta primer mix characterized a second PCR of roughly 6 to 12 cycles. Tagging of each cDNA molecule was performed by a template-switch adaptor with 12 random nucleotides. TCRdb reanalysed the 5' RACE reads using MiXCR and keeps one entry per CDR3 protein. The table has 500,000 to 550,000 distinct CDR3 sequences, 24% seen once. The sample is drawn from a study of blood T cells in healthy people across ages. Per individual sample, total RNA of at least 6 micrograms was extracted. The same sample was also used in a study of T cells of mothers and their children.

Sample: blood. This TCR was sampled from a boy younger than 18 in good health.

The CDR3 nucleotides read TGTGCCACCCGGGCGGGGGGTTTCACCGGGGAGCTGTTTTTT. It codes for CATRAGGFTGELFF. The chain couples TRBV12-3 or TRBV12-4 to TRBJ2-2, with 8 bases fitting TRBD2. The CDR3 is made up of 14 amino acids. V lost 10 bases, J lost 4 bases, and 8 bases stayed unmatched.